These 22 T cell receptor beta chains originate from one sample sequenced in a study of Tregs in tolerant kidney transplant recipients. Profiling relied on immunoSEQ multiplex PCR, and the TCRdb table lists in-frame clones only, not all of them. Of more than 95,000 clones listed, roughly 92% were seen once; the top ten hold less than 0.7%. The sequencing sample was made of CD4+ T cells from blood. All receptors derive from a human donor in good health.

This clone was seen just once. The chain links TRBV29-1 to TRBJ2-1; 9 bases line up with TRBD1. The CDR3 is 14 residues long. Germline lookup yields CDR1 SQVTM and CDR2 ANQGSEA. Unmatched junction bases numbered 2, after V lost 3 bases and J lost 2 bases. CDR3 amino acids: CSVERQGAYNEQFF. CDR3 DNA: TGCAGCGTTGAGCGACAGGGGGCCTACAATGAGCAGTTCTTC.

CDR3 nucleotide sequence: TGTGCCAGCAGTGACCCCCGGGCAGTTTCTTATAGCAATCAGCCCCAGCATTTT. Amino acids: CASSDPRAVSYSNQPQHF. This rearrangement joins TRBV6-1 to TRBJ1-5, with D unresolved. V gave up 3 bases and J gave up 0 bases, with 18 bases separating them. Per the germline V gene, CDR1 is MNHNS and CDR2 is SASEGT. The CDR3 runs to 18 residues.

The chain combines TRBV2 with TRBJ2-1, with TRBD1 matching over 7 bases. CDR3 length: 14 amino acids. Germline CDR1 is SNHLY and CDR2 is FYNNEI. V lost 6 bases and J lost 2; bases outside the gene matches: 4. CDR3 residues: CASRRGLTYNEQFF. DNA of the CDR3: TGTGCCAGCAGAAGGGGGCTAACCTACAATGAGCAGTTCTTC.

V is TRBV11-1 and J is TRBJ1-1; 7 bases agree with TRBD1. There are 13 residues in the CDR3. Germline V CDR1 and CDR2: SGHAT, FQDESV (reference sequence). With 2 bases clipped from V and 4 bases from J, the junction kept 1 base outside the gene matches. CDR3 coding DNA: TGTGCCAGCAGCTTACAGGGGGTCACTGAAGCTTTCTTT. Encoded protein: CASSLQGVTEAFF. The full variable domain, its missing parts supplied by reference TRBV11-1 and TRBJ1-1, is EAEVAQSPRYKITEKSQAVAFWCDPISGHATLYWYRQILGQGPELLVQFQDESVVDDSQLPKDRFSAERLKGVDSTLKIQPAELGDSAMYLCASSLQGVTEAFFGQGTRLTVV.

The chain carries TRBV5-1 and TRBJ2-1; D is tentatively TRBD1 or TRBD2 (5 bases each). V shed 7 bases and J shed 4 bases, with 15 bases lying between them. The CDR3 is 14 amino acids. In germline, CDR1 is SGHRS, CDR2 YFSETQ. The CDR3 bases are TGCGCCAGCTCAACCGGGACGGCATACAATGAGCAGTTCTTC. This encodes CASSTGTAYNEQFF. Filled out from reference TRBV5-1 and TRBJ2-1, the complete variable domain reads KAGVTQTPRYLIKTRGQQVTLSCSPISGHRSVSWYQQTPGQGLQFLFEYFSETQRNKGNFPGRFSGRQFSNSRSEMNVSTLELGDSALYLCASSTGTAYNEQFFGPGTRLTVL.

The chain uses TRBV30 and TRBJ2-3, with D hard to call. This CDR3 has 12 residues. Germline lookup yields CDR1 GTSNPN and CDR2 SVGIG (reference sequence). Trimming cost V 0 bases and J 5 bases, with 6 bases left between them. CDR3 region: CAWSVTLDTQYF. The CDR3 nucleotides read TGTGCCTGGAGTGTAACCCTAGATACGCAGTATTTT. The variable domain in full, with the rest retrieved from reference TRBV30 and TRBJ2-3, is SQTIHQWPATLVQPVGSPLSLECTVEGTSNPNLYWYRQAAGRGLQLLFYSVGIGQISSEVPQNLSASRPQDRQFILSSKKLLLSDSGFYLCAWSVTLDTQYFGPGTRLTVL.

The J gene is TRBJ1-1, the V gene TRBV18; 8 bases match TRBD1. Germline CDR1 reads KGHSH; CDR2 reads LQKENI. Losses at the gene ends were 5 bases for V and 8 bases for J; bases not matched to a gene: 4. The CDR3 length is 12 residues. CDR3 bases: TGTGCCAGCTCAAGGACAGGGTCCGAAGCTTTCTTT. Protein product: CASSRTGSEAFF.

V and J are TRBV6-1 and TRBJ1-3, with a possible D match to TRBD1 (5 bases). Trimming left V 3 bases short and J 0 bases short, with 12 bases between. This CDR3 region has 16 residues. Germline V gene sequence: CDR1 MNHNS, CDR2 SASEGT. CDR3 amino acids: CASSDEGHFSGNTIYF. DNA for the CDR3: TGTGCCAGCAGTGACGAAGGACACTTCTCTGGAAACACCATATATTTT.

J is TRBJ2-3 and V is TRBV19, with D perhaps TRBD1 or TRBD2 (6 bases each). Trimming left V 10 bases short and J 2 bases short, with 13 bases between. This CDR3 is built from 13 residues. Per germline, CDR1 LNHDA and CDR2 SQIVND (reference sequence). The CDR3 DNA reads as TGTGCCACCCAAGGGGGGTACACAGATACGCAGTATTTT. It codes for CATQGGYTDTQYF.

The chain uses TRBV19 and TRBJ1-2, with 10 bases that match TRBD1. CDR3 length equals 16 residues. Germline CDR1 reads LNHDA; CDR2 reads SQIVND (reference sequence). V lost 5 bases and J lost 4; bases outside the gene matches: 10. The CDR3 DNA reads as TGTGCCAGTAGTGACCCACGCGGACAGGGGGGCTATGGCTACACCTTC. This sequence encodes CASSDPRGQGGYGYTF.

The chain couples TRBV6-5 to TRBJ2-5; a possible D gene is TRBD2 (6 bases). Between the trimmed V and J ends, which lost 4 bases and 7 bases, there was a span of 19 bases. The CDR3 is 15 residues long. Germline V CDR1 and CDR2: MNHEY, SVGAGI. This CDR3 reads CASSSPGSGRTTQYF. As DNA, the CDR3 is TGTGCCAGCAGTTCACCCGGGAGCGGACGTACGACCCAGTACTTC.

Comments on this clone: A junction boundary mismatches the germline segment, possibly from a read error. The V and J genes are TRBV7-7 and TRBJ2-1, with TRBD1 identical over 10 bases. The length of the CDR3 is 14 residues. The germline CDR1 and CDR2 sequences are SSHAT and FNYEAQ (reference sequence). CDR3 loop: CASSRDRGHNEQFF. CDR3 nucleotides: TGTGCTAGCAGCCGGGACAGGGGTCACAATGAGCAGTTCTTC.

The chain joins TRBV16 to TRBJ2-7; D tentatively reads TRBD1 or TRBD2 (5 bases each). V lost 0 bases to trimming and J lost 2 bases, with 5 bases between them. The CDR3 is made up of 13 amino acids. Looked up from germline, CDR1 is KGHSY and CDR2 is FQNENV. The CDR3 region has the DNA TGTGCCAGCAGCCAATCGGGGGCCTACGAGCAGTACTTC. Its protein is CASSQSGAYEQYF.

The rearrangement links TRBV10-3 to TRBJ2-5; TRBD2 is a possible D gene (6 bases). Germline lookup yields CDR1 ENHRY and CDR2 SYGVKD. The CDR3 runs 13 residues. With 4 bases removed from V and 2 bases from J, the gap between germline ends came to 8 bases. For the CDR3, the DNA is TGTGCCATCAGTGTGGGGGGTCAAGAGACCCAGTACTTC. As protein: CAISVGGQETQYF.

The chain is built from TRBV27 and TRBJ2-7; 12 nucleotides match TRBD2. CDR3 length: 15 residues. The trim removed 7 bases at V and 9 bases at J, leaving 13 bases unmatched. Germline CDR1 and CDR2: MNHEY and SMNVEV (reference sequence). Here the CDR3 reads CASTRTGLAGGRQYF. The DNA for the CDR3 is TGTGCCAGCACCCGAACGGGGCTAGCGGGAGGGCGGCAGTACTTC.

This sequence joins TRBV5-1 and TRBJ2-5; 8 nucleotides line up with TRBD2. The germline CDR1 and CDR2 sequences are SGHRS and YFSETQ. The CDR3 loop spans 13 amino acids. J lost 4 bases, V lost 4 bases, and 3 bases had no gene match. CDR3 in amino acids: CASSTGGSETQYF. The CDR3 nucleotides read TGCGCCAGCAGCACGGGGGGGTCAGAGACCCAGTACTTC.

The CDR3 protein is CASSPPGGENQPQHF. The DNA of the CDR3 is TGTGCCAGCAGCCCCCCCGGTGGGGAGAATCAGCCCCAGCATTTT. The chain carries TRBV7-9 and TRBJ1-5; D ambiguous. The V end lost 5 bases, the J end lost 4 bases, and 15 bases lay between the germline ends. Germline CDR1 is SEHNR and CDR2 is FQNEAQ (reference sequence). CDR3 length: 15 amino acids.

The V call is TRBV28, the J call TRBJ1-3; a weak D match, TRBD1 (6 bases). The CDR3 runs 15 residues. Trimming cost V 5 bases and J 1 base, with 12 bases left between them. CDR1 is MDHEN, CDR2 SYDVKM, per germline. In DNA form, the CDR3 reads TGTGCCAGCAGTGACCAGGGGAGGTCTGGAAACACCATATATTTT. As protein: CASSDQGRSGNTIYF.

The V gene is TRBV6-6, the J gene TRBJ2-7; D is possibly TRBD2 (6 bases). With 7 bases removed from V and 6 bases from J, the gap between germline ends came to 19 bases. The CDR3 has 14 residues. CDR1 and CDR2 from the germline V gene are MNHNY and SVGAGI (reference sequence). The CDR3 reads CASINPGRNREQYF. Written as DNA, the CDR3 is TGTGCCAGCATCAACCCCGGGAGAAATCGCGAGCAGTACTTC.

In DNA form, the CDR3 reads TGTGCCAGCAGTCGGACAGGGGGGAGAACTGAAGCTTTCTTT. Encoded protein: CASSRTGGRTEAFF. The V and J genes are TRBV6-5 and TRBJ1-1; 10 nucleotides align to TRBD1. Trimming took 5 bases from V and 5 from J; bases not matched to a gene: 5. This CDR3 has 14 residues. Germline V gene sequence: CDR1 MNHEY, CDR2 SVGAGI.

This chain uses TRBV10-1 with TRBJ2-4; D tentatively fits TRBD1 or TRBD2 (5 bases each). Looked up from germline, CDR1 is WNHNN and CDR2 is SYGVQD (reference sequence). The CDR3 is 16 residues long. Between the trimmed V and J ends, which lost 6 bases and 0 bases, there was a span of 15 bases. In DNA, the CDR3 is TGCGCCAGCAGCCCTGGGGGAATTCTAGCCAAAAACATTCAGTACTTC. Its protein is CASSPGGILAKNIQYF.

The V call is TRBV21-1, the J call TRBJ1-2; the D call in the table, TRBD1, was not verified against the DNA. TRBV21-1 is marked as a pseudogene. The CDR3 has 14 residues. The CDR3 spells CASSRERDTYGYTF. Here the CDR3 DNA reads TGTGCCAGCAGCAGAGAACGGGACACCTATGGCTACACCTTC.